A selection of T cell receptor beta chains follows, all from one sample in a study of regulatory T cells in long-lasting Graves disease. TCRdb reprocessed the multiplex PCR reads with MiXCR, giving one entry per CDR3 protein. Counted here are 400,000 to 500,000 distinct CDR3 sequences, around 20% occurring once; the ten biggest clones make up over 11%. The starting material was peripheral blood mononuclear cells (PBMCs), obtained when the disease was refractory, from a patient treated with antithyroid drugs. The receptors were gathered from a female donor with Graves disease. CDR3s include the opening cysteine and the closing phenylalanine or tryptophan. Fields, in order: V gene, D gene, J gene, clone size, CDR3 DNA, CDR3 protein. D genes are given only for firm matches. Where a row states a size, it is once, few, many or the class of an expanded clone; other rows omit it.

>TRBV2|TRBD2|TRBJ2-7|many
TGTGCCAGCAGTCTACACTCTAGCGGAGTTAACGCCTACGAGCAGTACTTC
CASSLHSSGVNAYEQYF
>TRBV20-1|-|TRBJ2-5|many
TGCAGTGCTTTGGACAGGGGGTTAGCGGGAGGTCCGCGAGAGACCCAGTACTTC
CSALDRGLAGGPRETQYF
>TRBV5-1|TRBD2|TRBJ2-3|-
TGTGCCAGCAGCTCACTAGCGATTCGGAGCACAGATACGCAGTATTTT
CASSSLAIRSTDTQYF
>TRBV13|-|TRBJ2-2|-
TGTGCCAGCAGTTCGACTGAGGAGCTGAACACCGGGGAGCTGTTTTTT
CASSSTEELNTGELFF
>TRBV7-2|TRBD2|TRBJ2-2|-
TGTGCCAGCAGCTCAAGGACTAGTGGGGTCACCGGGGAGCTGTTTTTT
CASSSRTSGVTGELFF
>TRBV12-3/TRBV12-4|-|TRBJ1-4|many
TGTGCCAGCAGCCTAGACGGGACTGCAACTAATGAAAAACTGTTTTTT
CASSLDGTATNEKLFF
>TRBV10-3|-|TRBJ2-7|many
TGTGCCAGCAGGGCCGGGAACCCCTCCTACGAGCAGTACTTC
CASRAGNPSYEQYF
>TRBV7-3|-|TRBJ2-7|many
TGTGCCAGCAGCTTCGGGATAAACTCCTACGAGCAGTACTTC
CASSFGINSYEQYF
>TRBV19|TRBD2|TRBJ2-2|many
TGTGCCAGCAACAGCGGGAGTGGCACCGGGGAGCTGTTTTTT
CASNSGSGTGELFF
>TRBV28|-|TRBJ2-1|-
TGTGCCAGCGGACGGAATGAGCAGTTCTTC
CASGRNEQFF
>TRBV19|TRBD1|TRBJ2-7|few
TGTGCCAGTAGTAAATCCCCCGGGACAGGGAACTACGAGCAGTACTTC
CASSKSPGTGNYEQYF